Given below is one T cell receptor beta chain in context. This CDR3 comprises 13 residues. The germline V gene has CDR1 MNHNS and CDR2 SASEGT. The V gene lost 6 bases and the J gene lost 6 bases, with 12 bases spanning the gap. These data belong to a study of OX40 agonist ivuxolimab in advanced cancers. The method was immunoSEQ multiplex PCR; TCRdb's version includes in-frame clones alone and lacks a portion of them. The table has tens of thousands of clones, about 86% seen once. This sample comprised CD4+ or CD8+ T cells sorted from blood, obtained in a trial of the OX40 agonist ivuxolimab. The TCR sequence derives from an adult with an advanced solid tumor such as melanoma, head and neck, liver or kidney cancer. V and J are TRBV6-1 and TRBJ1-5; D is ambiguous. In DNA, the CDR3 is TGTGCCAGCAGATCTGGAAGAGGTCAGCCCCAGCATTTT. Encoded protein: CASRSGRGQPQHF.